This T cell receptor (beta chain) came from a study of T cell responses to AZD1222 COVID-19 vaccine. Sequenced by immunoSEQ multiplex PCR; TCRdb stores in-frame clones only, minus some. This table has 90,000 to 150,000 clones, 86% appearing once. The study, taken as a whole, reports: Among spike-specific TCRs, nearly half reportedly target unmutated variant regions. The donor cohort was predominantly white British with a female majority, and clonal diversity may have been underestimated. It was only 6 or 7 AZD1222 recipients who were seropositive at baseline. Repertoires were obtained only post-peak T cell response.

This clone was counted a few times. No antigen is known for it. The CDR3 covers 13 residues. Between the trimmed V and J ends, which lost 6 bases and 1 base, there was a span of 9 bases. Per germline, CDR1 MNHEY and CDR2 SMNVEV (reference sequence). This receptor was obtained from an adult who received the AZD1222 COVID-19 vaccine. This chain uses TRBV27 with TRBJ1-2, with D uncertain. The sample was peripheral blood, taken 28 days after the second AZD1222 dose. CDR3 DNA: TGTGCCAGCAGACAGAGGGATAACTATGGCTACACCTTC. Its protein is CASRQRDNYGYTF.